Each of the 9 T cell receptor beta chains below was sequenced from the same sample in a study of blood T cell repertoires in COVID-19. Method: immunoSEQ multiplex PCR; TCRdb's copy keeps in-frame clones and lacks some. The profile shows about 88,000 clones, under 90% of them singletons. Sequencing was done on a sample of peripheral blood. These receptors came from an older woman with acute or convalescent COVID-19.

In DNA form, the CDR3 reads TGTGCCAGTAGCCAAACAGCGAACACTGAAGCTTTCTTT. It translates to CASSQTANTEAFF. The genes are TRBV19 and TRBJ1-1; D is unresolved. Trimming cost V 6 bases and J 1 base, with 9 bases left between them. Per the germline V gene, CDR1 is LNHDA and CDR2 is SQIVND (reference sequence). CDR3 length: 13 amino acids.

The rearrangement uses TRBV2 and TRBJ2-3; D uncertain. CDR1 and CDR2 (germline): SNHLY, FYNNEI. V lost 3 bases and J lost 4, with 5 bases in between. This CDR3 has 12 amino acids. CDR3 amino acids: CASSDVPDTQYF. DNA for the CDR3: TGTGCCAGCAGTGACGTTCCAGATACGCAGTATTTT. Combining the CDR3 with reference TRBV2 and TRBJ2-3 gives the whole variable domain EPEVTQTPSHQVTQMGQEVILRCVPISNHLYFYWYRQILGQKVEFLVSFYNNEISEKSEIFDDQFSVERPDGSNFTLKIRSTKLEDSAMYFCASSDVPDTQYFGPGTRLTVL.

The rearrangement links TRBV19 to TRBJ2-1, with 8 bases lining up with TRBD2. Per the germline V gene, CDR1 is LNHDA and CDR2 is SQIVND (reference sequence). Trimming took 10 bases from V and 3 from J; bases not matched to a gene: 11. The CDR3 runs to 15 residues. CDR3 nucleotide sequence: TGTGCCACTAGAGGGGCTAGCGGGCACTACAATGAGCAGTTCTTC. Translated, it gives CATRGASGHYNEQFF.

The V gene is TRBV5-1, the J gene TRBJ2-2, with TRBD2 matching 13 bases. CDR1 is SGHRS, CDR2 YFSETQ, per germline. Trimming took 4 bases from V and 6 from J; bases not matched to a gene: 6. The CDR3 spans 16 residues. Here the CDR3 reads CASSPGTSGTAGELFF. CDR3 DNA: TGCGCCAGCAGCCCGGGGACTAGCGGGACCGCCGGGGAGCTGTTTTTT.

The chain combines TRBV24-1 with TRBJ2-6; TRBD1 aligns across 7 bases. Germline assignment: CDR1 KGHDR and CDR2 SFDVKD. The CDR3 consists of 15 residues. Trimming at V came to 9 bases and at J to 0 bases, leaving 4 bases not matched to a gene. The CDR3 sequence: CATGQEFSGANVLTF. CDR3 sequence (DNA): TGTGCCACCGGACAGGAATTCTCTGGGGCCAACGTCCTGACTTTC.

This clone is a singleton in its sample. The gene calls are TRBV28 and TRBJ2-1, with 10 bases aligning to TRBD1. CDR1 and CDR2 from the germline V gene are MDHEN and SYDVKM. The CDR3 is made up of 16 amino acids. J gave up 7 bases and V 2 bases, and 8 bases lay outside the gene matches. CDR3 coding DNA: TGTGCCAGCAGTTTACCCGGGACAGGGGAGGTAAATGAGCAGTTCTTC. As protein: CASSLPGTGEVNEQFF.

The gene calls are TRBV10-3 and TRBJ2-2; D perhaps matches TRBD1 (5 bases). Germline CDR1 ENHRY, CDR2 SYGVKD. V was trimmed by 0 bases and J by 0 bases, leaving 8 bases between them. This CDR3 has 16 amino acids. The CDR3 loop is CAISESGRANTGELFF. CDR3 coding DNA: TGTGCCATCAGTGAGTCAGGCAGGGCGAACACCGGGGAGCTGTTTTTT.

The chain carries TRBV21-1 and TRBJ2-7; the DNA was not compared with TRBD1, the D call given in the table. TRBV21-1 is a recognized pseudogene. This CDR3 spans 21 amino acids. The CDR3 here is CASSPSSIHRDRTLLPYEQYV. CDR3 in DNA: TGTGCCAGCAGCCCAAGCAGTATCCACCGGGACAGGACCTTGCTTCCCTACGAGCAGTACGTC.

The rearrangement links TRBV7-9 to TRBJ1-5; no firm D call. The germline V and J ends were trimmed by 1 base and 9 bases, with 10 bases remaining between them. Germline V gives CDR1 SEHNR, CDR2 FQNEAQ (reference sequence). This CDR3 comprises 13 residues. CDR3 protein: CASSLDFAGPQHF. The DNA of the CDR3 is TGTGCCAGCAGCTTAGATTTCGCCGGGCCCCAGCATTTT. Looking up the rest from reference TRBV7-9 and TRBJ1-5 gives the full variable domain: DTGVSQNPRHKITKRGQNVTFRCDPISEHNRLYWYRQTLGQGPEFLTYFQNEAQLEKSRLLSDRFSAERPKGSFSTLEIQRTEQGDSAMYLCASSLDFAGPQHFGDGTRLSIL.